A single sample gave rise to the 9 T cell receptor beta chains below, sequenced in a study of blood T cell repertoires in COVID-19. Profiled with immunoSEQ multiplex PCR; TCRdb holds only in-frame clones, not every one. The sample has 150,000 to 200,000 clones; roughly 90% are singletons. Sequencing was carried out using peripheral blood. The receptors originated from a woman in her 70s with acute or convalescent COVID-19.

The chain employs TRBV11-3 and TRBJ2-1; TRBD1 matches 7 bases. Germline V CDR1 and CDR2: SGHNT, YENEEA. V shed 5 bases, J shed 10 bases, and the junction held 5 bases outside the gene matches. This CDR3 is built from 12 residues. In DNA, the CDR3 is TGTGCCAGCAGCCTAACAGGGGACGAGCAGTTCTTC. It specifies CASSLTGDEQFF.

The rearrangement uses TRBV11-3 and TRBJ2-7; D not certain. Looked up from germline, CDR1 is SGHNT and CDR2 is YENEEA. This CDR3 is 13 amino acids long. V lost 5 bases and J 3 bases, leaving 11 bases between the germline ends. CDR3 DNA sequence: TGTGCCAGCAGCCTCTACTCTAACTACGAGCAGTACTTC. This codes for CASSLYSNYEQYF.

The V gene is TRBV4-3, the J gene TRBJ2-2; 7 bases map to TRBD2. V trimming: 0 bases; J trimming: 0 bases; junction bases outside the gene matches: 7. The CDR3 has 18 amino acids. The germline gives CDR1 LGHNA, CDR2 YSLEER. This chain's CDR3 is CASSQDSRSGANTGELFF. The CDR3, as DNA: TGCGCCAGCAGCCAAGATAGCAGAAGCGGGGCGAACACCGGGGAGCTGTTTTTT.

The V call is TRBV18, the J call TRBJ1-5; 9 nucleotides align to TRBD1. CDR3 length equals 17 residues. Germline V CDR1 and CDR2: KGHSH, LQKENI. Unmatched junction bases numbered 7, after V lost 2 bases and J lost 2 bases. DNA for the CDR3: TGTGCCAGCTCACCAAAGACAGGGGGAAAGGGCAATCAGCCCCAGCATTTT. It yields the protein CASSPKTGGKGNQPQHF.

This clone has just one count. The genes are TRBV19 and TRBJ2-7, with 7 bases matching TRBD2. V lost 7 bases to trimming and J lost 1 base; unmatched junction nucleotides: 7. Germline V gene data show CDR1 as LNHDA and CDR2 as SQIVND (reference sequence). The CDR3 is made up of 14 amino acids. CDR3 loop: CASKFGGKSYEQYF. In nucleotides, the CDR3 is TGTGCCAGTAAGTTCGGGGGGAAATCCTACGAGCAGTACTTC.

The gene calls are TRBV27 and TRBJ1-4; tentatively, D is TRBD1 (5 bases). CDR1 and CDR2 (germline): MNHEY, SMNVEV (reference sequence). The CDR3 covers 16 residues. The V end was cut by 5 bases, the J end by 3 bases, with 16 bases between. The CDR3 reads CASSPALGGANEKLFF. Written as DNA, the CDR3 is TGTGCCAGCAGTCCCGCGCTCGGGGGGGCTAATGAAAAACTGTTTTTT.

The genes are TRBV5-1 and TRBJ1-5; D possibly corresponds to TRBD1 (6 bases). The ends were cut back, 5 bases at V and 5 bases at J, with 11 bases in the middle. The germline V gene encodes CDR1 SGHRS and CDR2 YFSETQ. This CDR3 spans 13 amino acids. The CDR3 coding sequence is TGCGCCAGCAGTCCAGGGGTGGATCAGCCCCAGCATTTT. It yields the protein CASSPGVDQPQHF.

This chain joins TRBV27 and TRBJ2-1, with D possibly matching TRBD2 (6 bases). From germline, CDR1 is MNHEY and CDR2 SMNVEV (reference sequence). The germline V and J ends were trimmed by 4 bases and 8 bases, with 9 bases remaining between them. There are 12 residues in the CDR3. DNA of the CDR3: TGTGCCAGCAGTTGGGGCGGGGATGAGCAGTTCTTC. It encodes CASSWGGDEQFF.

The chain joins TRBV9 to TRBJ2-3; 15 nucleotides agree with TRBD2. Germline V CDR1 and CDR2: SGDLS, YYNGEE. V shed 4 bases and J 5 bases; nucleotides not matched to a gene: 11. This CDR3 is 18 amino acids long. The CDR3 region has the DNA TGTGCCAGCAGCTTCGACGGACTAGCGGGAGGGCCAAAAGATACGCAGTATTTT. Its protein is CASSFDGLAGGPKDTQYF. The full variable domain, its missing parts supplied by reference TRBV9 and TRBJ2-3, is DSGVTQTPKHLITATGQRVTLRCSPRSGDLSVYWYQQSLDQGLQFLIQYYNGEERAKGNILERFSAQQFPDLHSELNLSSLELGDSALYFCASSFDGLAGGPKDTQYFGPGTRLTVL.